A single sample is the source of the 17 T cell receptor beta chains below, sequenced in a study of beta chain features in type 1 diabetes. Expressed TCRB transcripts were sequenced, since all the RNA that had been isolated was reverse transcribed. The data were produced by immunoSEQ multiplex PCR, yet TCRdb's version contains in-frame clones alone and is incomplete. The sample lists roughly 170,000 clones, around an eighth seen once, with 0.62% in the top ten. The source material was central memory CD4+ T cells from blood. Receptor source: a woman aged 18-35 years in good health.

This clone was seen a handful of times. V gene TRBV5-4 combines with J gene TRBJ2-7; 9 nucleotides match TRBD1. Germline V gene lookup returns CDR1 SGHNT and CDR2 YYREEE (reference sequence). There are 13 residues in the CDR3. Trimming cost V 2 bases and J 6 bases; bases outside gene matches: 3. This CDR3 reads CASSLGTGSEQYF. The CDR3 DNA reads as TGTGCCAGCAGCTTAGGGACAGGGAGCGAGCAGTACTTC.

The chain combines TRBV7-9 with TRBJ2-3, with 10 bases lining up with TRBD1. Germline values: CDR1 SEHNR, CDR2 FQNEAQ (reference sequence). The CDR3 is 14 residues long. Trimming cost V 7 bases and J 3 bases; bases outside gene matches: 4. CDR3 in amino acids: CASTPGQGTDTQYF. The CDR3 DNA reads as TGTGCCAGCACCCCGGGACAGGGGACAGATACGCAGTATTTT.

This chain links TRBV7-3 with TRBJ2-1; D uncertain. Germline V CDR1 and CDR2: SGHTA, FQGTGA. The CDR3 is 12 residues long. V lost 5 bases and J 12 bases, leaving 14 bases between the germline ends. Here the CDR3 DNA reads TGTGCCAGCAGCGCCGCGGAGCCCTCGCAGTTCTTC. This sequence encodes CASSAAEPSQFF.

V and J are TRBV30 and TRBJ1-2, with 8 bases aligning to TRBD1. The junction had 10 bases not matched to a gene; V was cut back by 2 bases and J by 8 bases. Germline CDR1 and CDR2: GTSNPN and SVGIG (reference sequence). This CDR3 contains 14 residues. CDR3 protein: CAWSLPDREGGYTF. The CDR3 DNA follows: TGTGCCTGGAGTCTCCCGGACAGGGAAGGCGGCTACACCTTC.

The J gene is TRBJ2-1, the V gene TRBV6-1; TRBD2 agrees at 11 bases. The CDR3 runs to 14 residues. CDR1 and CDR2 from the germline V gene are MNHNS and SASEGT. With 8 bases clipped from V and 7 bases from J, the junction kept 7 bases outside the gene matches. CDR3 coding DNA: TGTGCCAGCGGGTCCGGGACTAGCGGTAATGAGCAGTTCTTC. This sequence encodes CASGSGTSGNEQFF.

This chain connects TRBV7-9 to TRBJ1-1, with 10 bases matching TRBD1. Germline V gene sequence: CDR1 SEHNR, CDR2 FQNEAQ (reference sequence). Trimming at V came to 1 base and at J to 6 bases, leaving 5 bases not matched to a gene. The CDR3 is 15 amino acids. The CDR3 is CASSLGRQGAPEAFF. CDR3 bases: TGTGCCAGCAGCTTAGGGCGACAGGGGGCCCCTGAAGCTTTCTTT.

V gene TRBV6-1 combines with J gene TRBJ2-2; no clear D. The length of the CDR3 is 14 residues. With 8 bases removed from V and 0 bases from J, the gap between germline ends came to 10 bases. In germline, CDR1 is MNHNS, CDR2 SASEGT. CDR3 nucleotides: TGTGCCAGCGCCCTAATTACGAACACCGGGGAGCTGTTTTTT. Its protein is CASALITNTGELFF.

The V call is TRBV28, the J call TRBJ2-4; 8 bases fit TRBD1. Germline CDR1 reads MDHEN; CDR2 reads SYDVKM. The junction had 8 bases not matched to a gene; V was cut back by 3 bases and J by 4 bases. The CDR3 has 16 amino acids. The CDR3 here is CASSFRAGGSKNIQYF. The CDR3 coding sequence is TGTGCCAGCAGTTTTAGGGCAGGGGGCTCGAAAAACATTCAGTACTTC.

This clone was seen more than once but under ten times. This chain connects TRBV28 to TRBJ2-7; 12 bases align to TRBD1. The CDR3 length is 17 residues. The V gene's germline CDR1 is MDHEN and CDR2 SYDVKM. V was pared by 6 bases and J by 5 bases, with 14 bases of the junction left unmatched. For the CDR3, the DNA is TGTGCCAGCAGGCCTCTCGGGGGACAGGGGGCGAGGGACGAGCAGTACTTC. As protein: CASRPLGGQGARDEQYF.

This clone was seen a few times. The gene calls are TRBV28 and TRBJ2-1; 8 bases align to TRBD1. After removal of 5 bases from V and 9 bases from J, the junction contained 6 bases not matched to a gene. CDR3 length: 13 amino acids. Germline CDR1 and CDR2: MDHEN and SYDVKM. Written as DNA, the CDR3 is TGTGCCAGCAGTCTCACCAGGGGGCGTGAGCAGTTCTTC. It encodes CASSLTRGREQFF.

In DNA, the CDR3 is TGTGCCAGCAGCTTTGGGTGGGGGACAGGTGATGAAAAACTGTTTTTT. As protein: CASSFGWGTGDEKLFF. The V call is TRBV9, the J call TRBJ1-4; 8 bases fit TRBD1. The germline gives CDR1 SGDLS, CDR2 YYNGEE. The CDR3 extends over 16 amino acids. V was pared by 4 bases and J by 6 bases, with 11 bases of the junction left unmatched. The whole variable domain, remainder taken from reference TRBV9 and TRBJ1-4, is DSGVTQTPKHLITATGQRVTLRCSPRSGDLSVYWYQQSLDQGLQFLIQYYNGEERAKGNILERFSAQQFPDLHSELNLSSLELGDSALYFCASSFGWGTGDEKLFFGSGTQLSVL.

The chain employs TRBV29-1 and TRBJ2-2; tentatively, D is TRBD1 (5 bases). This CDR3 comprises 14 residues. V was clipped by 4 bases and J by 5 bases, with 14 bases between them. Germline values: CDR1 SQVTM, CDR2 ANQGSEA. DNA of the CDR3: TGCAGCGTTGTAAGGCAGGGATCAACCGGGGAGCTGTTTTTT. Encoded protein: CSVVRQGSTGELFF.

This clone showed up just a few times. The chain has TRBV2 and TRBJ2-2; 9 nucleotides align to TRBD1. CDR3 length equals 13 residues. CDR1 and CDR2 from the germline V gene are SNHLY and FYNNEI. After removal of 8 bases from V and 7 bases from J, the junction contained 5 bases not matched to a gene. The CDR3 nucleotides read TGTGCCAGCGTACAGGGGGCCATCGGGGAGCTGTTTTTT. It yields the protein CASVQGAIGELFF.

The sample holds a few counts of this clone. V usage is TRBV30 and J usage is TRBJ2-7; tentative D call: TRBD1 (5 bases). The CDR3 consists of 13 residues. In germline, CDR1 is GTSNPN, CDR2 SVGIG (reference sequence). V was clipped by 1 base and J by 6 bases, with 13 bases between them. Written as DNA, the CDR3 is TGTGCCTGGAGTGGGTGGGGCTCCGGCGAGCAGTACTTC. Translated, it gives CAWSGWGSGEQYF. Together with reference TRBV30 and TRBJ2-7, the CDR3 gives the full variable domain: SQTIHQWPATLVQPVGSPLSLECTVEGTSNPNLYWYRQAAGRGLQLLFYSVGIGQISSEVPQNLSASRPQDRQFILSSKKLLLSDSGFYLCAWSGWGSGEQYFGPGTRLTVT.

The CDR3 reads CASSFPQGGETQYF. The CDR3 bases are TGTGCCAGCAGCTTCCCACAGGGGGGAGAGACCCAGTACTTC. J is TRBJ2-5 and V is TRBV7-3; the match to TRBD1 covers 8 bases. CDR1 is SGHTA, CDR2 FQGTGA, per germline. The CDR3 extends over 14 amino acids. V lost 3 bases and J lost 4; bases outside the gene matches: 4.

The genes are TRBV2 and TRBJ2-1; 10 bases are shared with TRBD2. Germline assignment: CDR1 SNHLY and CDR2 FYNNEI. V lost 9 bases and J lost 3; bases outside the gene matches: 5. The CDR3 has 14 amino acids. The CDR3 loop is CARQASGSYNEQFF. CDR3 bases: TGTGCCAGACAGGCTAGCGGGAGCTACAATGAGCAGTTCTTC.

V is TRBV7-9 and J is TRBJ1-2, with TRBD1 matching over 12 bases. The V and J ends lost 3 bases and 8 bases, in that order; junction bases with no gene match: 7. Germline lookup yields CDR1 SEHNR and CDR2 FQNEAQ (reference sequence). The CDR3 length is 15 residues. CDR3: CASSFTGTGGRGYTF. The CDR3 coding sequence is TGTGCCAGCAGCTTTACCGGGACAGGGGGCAGAGGCTACACCTTC.